The 25 T cell receptor beta chains reported below all come from one sample, sequenced in a study of CD4 and CD8 cells across lung adenocarcinoma regions. TCRdb re-derived calls from the PCR reads in MiXCR, one entry per CDR3 protein. The sample holds more than 15,000 distinct CDR3 sequences, 46% seen once. Specimen: CD4+ T cells from the margin of a lung tumor. These receptors were collected from a male donor with lung adenocarcinoma. The CD4 and CD8 labels of this study may be unreliable.

The CDR3 sequence: CASRPIDSGVVTYEQYV. CDR3 in DNA: TGTGCCAGCAGGCCCATCGACTCGGGAGTCGTGACCTACGAGCAGTACGTC. V gene TRBV6-1 combines with J gene TRBJ2-1; tentatively, D is TRBD2 (6 bases). The assigned J gene may be wrong: the sequence end matches TRBJ2-7 better. The CDR3 totals 17 residues. Germline CDR1 is MNHNS and CDR2 is SASEGT.

Only a few counts were recorded for this clonotype. V is TRBV6-1 and J is TRBJ2-1; TRBD1 aligns across 10 bases. Near its end, the DNA agrees better with TRBJ2-5, so the J call may be wrong. The CDR3 consists of 14 residues. Germline CDR1 and CDR2: MNHNS and SASEGT. The CDR3 DNA reads TGTGCCAGCAGACGACAGGGGGCATCGGGGACCCAGTACTTC. Translated: CASRRQGASGTQYF.

This rearrangement joins TRBV6-1 to TRBJ1-2, with 9 bases that match TRBD1. From germline, CDR1 is MNHNS and CDR2 SASEGT. V was clipped by 1 base and J by 5 bases; unmatched bases: 5. This CDR3 comprises 15 residues. The CDR3 loop reads CASSEVGTGPYGYTF. In DNA, the CDR3 is TGTGCCAGCAGTGAAGTGGGGACAGGGCCATATGGCTACACCTTC.

This clonotype has a count of ten or more. This sequence joins TRBV6-6 and TRBJ2-1; TRBD1 matches 10 bases. Germline V gene sequence: CDR1 MNHNY, CDR2 SVGAGI (reference sequence). This CDR3 has 15 residues. The J segment lost 9 bases and the V segment lost 3 bases, leaving 8 bases of the junction unmatched. DNA of the CDR3: TGTGCCAGCAGTTATGGGGGGACAGGGGCAGGTGAGCAGTTCTTC. This encodes CASSYGGTGAGEQFF.

This clonotype qualifies as medium-sized. The chain has TRBV10-2 and TRBJ1-2, with D tentatively TRBD1 (6 bases). The germline CDR1 and CDR2 sequences are WSHSY and SAAADI. The CDR3 loop spans 13 amino acids. With 6 bases removed from V and 2 bases from J, the gap between germline ends came to 10 bases. The CDR3, as DNA: TGCGCCAGCAGATCCAGGGGAAACTATGGCTACACCTTC. Its protein is CASRSRGNYGYTF.

A note on this clonotype: Germline and junction disagree at one end, which may indicate a read error. This chain joins TRBV10-2 and TRBJ2-6; TRBD1 is a possible D gene (5 bases). This CDR3 region has 13 residues. Germline V gene lookup returns CDR1 WSHSY and CDR2 SAAADI. The CDR3 bases are TGCGCCACCACTTATCCTGGGGCCTACGACCAGTATTTC. It encodes CATTYPGAYDQYF.

For this clonotype: A junction end diverges from the germline sequence, so it may reflect a read error. The chain uses TRBV3-1 and TRBJ1-1; 7 bases are a match to TRBD1. Germline lookup yields CDR1 LGHDT and CDR2 YNNKEL (reference sequence). This CDR3 has 16 amino acids. The DNA of the CDR3 is TGTGCCAGCAGCCAGGGACCTTCGACAGGGAACAATGACTCCATCTTT. Translation gives CASSQGPSTGNNDSIF.

The chain combines TRBV6-1 with TRBJ2-3; 7 nucleotides line up with TRBD2. This CDR3 is 13 amino acids long. The germline CDR1 and CDR2 sequences are MNHNS and SASEGT. V dropped 3 bases and J dropped 11; count of bases not matched to a gene: 8. Here the CDR3 reads CASSEGGGLVQYF. The CDR3 bases are TGTGCCAGCAGTGAGGGGGGGGGTCTGGTGCAGTATTTT.

This clonotype was observed many times. The V call is TRBV12-3 or TRBV12-4, the J call TRBJ2-5; possible D gene TRBD2, 7 bases. Trimming shortened V by 3 bases and J by 5 bases, and 16 bases separated the two germline ends. The CDR3 length is 15 residues. The CDR3 loop is CASSFGAGASETQYF. The CDR3 coding sequence is TGTGCCAGCAGTTTTGGGGCGGGGGCATCGGAGACCCAGTACTTC.

This clonotype ranks as medium-sized. This chain joins TRBV10-1 and TRBJ2-1; D ambiguous. This CDR3 is built from 15 residues. CDR1 and CDR2 from the germline V gene are WNHNN and SYGVQD (reference sequence). Trimming took 5 bases from V and 4 from J, leaving 15 bases between them. The CDR3 DNA is TGCGCCAGCAGTAGAGCTGAAAGTGATTACAATGAGCAGTTCTTC. Protein sequence: CASSRAESDYNEQFF.

There are a few counts of this clonotype. The genes are TRBV10-3 and TRBJ2-7; D not resolved. The CDR3 extends over 14 amino acids. V lost 2 bases and J lost 3, with 11 bases in between. Germline lookup yields CDR1 ENHRY and CDR2 SYGVKD. The CDR3 loop reads CAISETDGDYEQYF. The CDR3 DNA sequence: TGTGCCATCAGTGAGACGGACGGAGACTACGAGCAGTACTTC.

The V call is TRBV6-1, the J call TRBJ1-2; 7 bases fit TRBD1. The CDR3 consists of 16 residues. J lost 8 bases, V lost 2 bases, and 14 bases had no gene match. Germline V gene data show CDR1 as MNHNS and CDR2 as SASEGT. The CDR3 loop is CASSERTTGDGEGYTF. The CDR3 DNA reads as TGTGCCAGCAGTGAACGCACTACAGGGGACGGTGAGGGCTACACCTTC.

The chain couples TRBV9 to TRBJ2-7; no clear D. Per the germline V gene, CDR1 is SGDLS and CDR2 is YYNGEE. With 4 bases removed from V and 2 bases from J, the gap between germline ends came to 16 bases. The CDR3 consists of 15 residues. The CDR3, as DNA: TGTGCCAGCAGCCCACAGAACGGGTCTCCCTACGAGCAGTACTTC. Its translation: CASSPQNGSPYEQYF.

This clonotype was observed at least ten times. The gene calls are TRBV4-1 and TRBJ1-1; 8 positions match TRBD1. V was pared by 3 bases and J by 2 bases, with 2 bases of the junction left unmatched. In germline, CDR1 is MGHRA, CDR2 YSYEKL. The CDR3 extends over 14 amino acids. Written as DNA, the CDR3 is TGCGCCAGCAGCCACGGACAGGGTAACACTGAAGCTTTCTTT. Translated: CASSHGQGNTEAFF.

Written as DNA, the CDR3 is TGCGCCAGCAGGGGCGGGGAGACCCAGTACTTC. Translated: CASRGGETQYF. The chain employs TRBV10-1 and TRBJ2-1; TRBD2 is a possible D gene (5 bases). The DNA end is a closer match to TRBJ2-5, so the J assignment may be wrong. The germline V gene has CDR1 WNHNN and CDR2 SYGVQD (reference sequence). CDR3 length: 11 amino acids.

This clonotype is classed as medium-sized (0.01 to 0.1%). This sequence joins TRBV6-1 and TRBJ2-3, with D maybe TRBD2 (5 bases). The CDR3 loop spans 14 amino acids. Germline V gene data show CDR1 as MNHNS and CDR2 as SASEGT. Trimming took 2 bases from V and 8 from J, leaving 14 bases between them. CDR3 sequence: CASSERRFEGTQYF. The CDR3 DNA is TGTGCCAGCAGTGAACGGCGGTTCGAGGGTACGCAGTATTTT.

This rearrangement joins TRBV6-5 to TRBJ2-1, with TRBD2 matching 8 bases. The germline V gene encodes CDR1 MNHEY and CDR2 SVGAGI. The V gene end was trimmed by 4 bases and the J gene end by 0 bases; junction bases not matched to a gene: 5. The length of the CDR3 is 16 residues. The CDR3 here is CASSSPGTSSYNEQFF. As DNA, the CDR3 is TGTGCCAGCAGTTCTCCCGGGACTAGCTCCTACAATGAGCAGTTCTTC.

Ten or more counts support this clonotype. The V and J genes are TRBV3-1 and TRBJ2-2; D gene ambiguous. CDR3 length: 15 amino acids. Per germline, CDR1 LGHDT and CDR2 YNNKEL (reference sequence). V lost 0 bases, J lost 6 bases, and 11 bases lay in between. The CDR3 DNA sequence: TGTGCCAGCAGCCAAGACTGGGCGGCCGCCGGGGAGCTGTTTTTT. Translated: CASSQDWAAAGELFF.

This clonotype was recorded many times. V is TRBV27 and J is TRBJ2-5; 7 positions agree with TRBD1. The last part of the DNA fits TRBJ2-7 better; the J call may be wrong. The CDR3 consists of 15 residues. CDR1 is MNHEY and CDR2 is SMNVEV in the germline V gene (reference sequence). DNA for the CDR3: TGTGCCAGCAGTTTGGACGGGACAGATCTCTACGAGCAGTACTTC. It codes for CASSLDGTDLYEQYF.

The J gene is TRBJ2-1, the V gene TRBV6-1, with 7 bases aligning to TRBD1. There are 16 residues in the CDR3. The germline CDR1 and CDR2 sequences are MNHNS and SASEGT. V shed 6 bases and J 7 bases; nucleotides not matched to a gene: 15. This CDR3 is CASSEPLNLDRNEQFF. As DNA, the CDR3 is TGTGCCAGCAGCGAACCCCTAAACTTGGACAGGAATGAGCAGTTCTTC.

This clonotype is medium-sized in the sample. The chain carries TRBV6-1 and TRBJ2-2; D remains ambiguous. The CDR3 is 13 residues long. The germline CDR1 and CDR2 sequences are MNHNS and SASEGT. Trimming left V 6 bases short and J 2 bases short, with 7 bases between. The CDR3 protein is CASSEDNTGELFF. CDR3 sequence (DNA): TGTGCCAGCAGCGAGGATAACACCGGGGAGCTGTTTTTT.

To note about this clonotype: An end of the junction does not agree with germline; a read error may underlie this. This rearrangement joins TRBV10-2 to TRBJ2-3; the D gene is possibly TRBD2 (7 bases). Per the germline V gene, CDR1 is WSHSY and CDR2 is SAAADI. This CDR3 contains 14 residues. The chain's CDR3 is CAGSGVAGAETQYF. DNA of the CDR3: TGCGCGGGCAGCGGGGTCGCAGGGGCAGAGACGCAGTATTTC.

The chain employs TRBV10-2 and TRBJ2-4; 8 nucleotides match TRBD1. The CDR3 spans 14 residues. Germline lookup yields CDR1 WSHSY and CDR2 SAAADI. The CDR3 DNA follows: TGCGGCGGCAGGGGGCTGGGAGCCAAAAATATGCAGTACTTC. Translation gives CGGRGLGAKNMQYF.

The gene calls are TRBV6-1 and TRBJ2-1; the match to TRBD2 covers 13 bases. V lost 6 bases and J lost 9; bases outside the gene matches: 5. The CDR3 is 14 amino acids. CDR1 is MNHNS and CDR2 is SASEGT in the germline V gene. The CDR3 reads CASRTSGRFFEQFF. For the CDR3, the DNA is TGTGCCAGCAGGACTAGCGGGAGGTTTTTTGAGCAGTTCTTC.

The chain couples TRBV6-5 to TRBJ2-1; 14 positions match TRBD2. Germline V lookup: CDR1 MNHEY, CDR2 SVGAGI. V shed 0 bases and J 12 bases; nucleotides not matched to a gene: 7. The CDR3 is made up of 16 amino acids. The CDR3 loop reads CASSYSGLAGVNGQFF. The CDR3, as DNA: TGTGCCAGCAGTTACTCGGGACTAGCGGGAGTAAACGGGCAGTTCTTC.